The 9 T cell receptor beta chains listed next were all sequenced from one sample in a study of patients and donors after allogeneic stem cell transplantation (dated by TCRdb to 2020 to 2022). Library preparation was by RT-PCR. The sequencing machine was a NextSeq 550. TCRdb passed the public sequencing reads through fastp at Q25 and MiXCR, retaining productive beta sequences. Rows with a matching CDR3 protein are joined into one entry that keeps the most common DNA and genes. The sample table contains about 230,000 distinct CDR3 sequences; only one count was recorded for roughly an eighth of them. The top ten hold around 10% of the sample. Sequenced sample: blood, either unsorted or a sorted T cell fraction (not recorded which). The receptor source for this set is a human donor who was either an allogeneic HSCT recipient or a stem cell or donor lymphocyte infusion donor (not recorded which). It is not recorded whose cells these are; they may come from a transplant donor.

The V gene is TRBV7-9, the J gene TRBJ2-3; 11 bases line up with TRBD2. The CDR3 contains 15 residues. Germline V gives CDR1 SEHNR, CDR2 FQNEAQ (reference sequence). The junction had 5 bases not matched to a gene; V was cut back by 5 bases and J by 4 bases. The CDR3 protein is CASSHGGLAADTQYF. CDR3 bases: TGTGCCAGCAGCCACGGGGGACTAGCGGCAGATACGCAGTATTTT.

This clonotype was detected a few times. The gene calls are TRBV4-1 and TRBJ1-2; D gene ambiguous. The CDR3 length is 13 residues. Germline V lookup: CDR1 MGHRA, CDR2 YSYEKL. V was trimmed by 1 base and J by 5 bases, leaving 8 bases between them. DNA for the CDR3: TGCGCCAGCAGCCAAGGGCAGGTTTATGGCTACACCTTC. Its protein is CASSQGQVYGYTF.

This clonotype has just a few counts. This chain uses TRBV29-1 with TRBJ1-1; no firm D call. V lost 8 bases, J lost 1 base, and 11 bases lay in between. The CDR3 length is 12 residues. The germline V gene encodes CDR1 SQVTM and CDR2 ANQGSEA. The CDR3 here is CSTIAENTEAFF. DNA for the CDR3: TGCAGCACCATTGCGGAGAACACTGAAGCTTTCTTT.

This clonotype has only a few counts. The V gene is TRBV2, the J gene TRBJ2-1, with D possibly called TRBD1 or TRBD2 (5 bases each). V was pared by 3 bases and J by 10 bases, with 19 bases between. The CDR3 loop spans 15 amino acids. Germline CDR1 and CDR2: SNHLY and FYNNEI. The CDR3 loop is CASSETRGGGGEQFF. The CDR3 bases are TGTGCCAGCAGTGAGACCCGGGGTGGGGGTGGGGAGCAGTTCTTC.

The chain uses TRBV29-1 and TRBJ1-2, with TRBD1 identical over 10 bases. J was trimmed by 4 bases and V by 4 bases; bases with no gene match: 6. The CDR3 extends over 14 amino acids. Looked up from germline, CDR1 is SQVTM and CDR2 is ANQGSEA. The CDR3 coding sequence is TGCAGCGTTGGGGGGACAGGGGACCTCTATGGCTACACCTTC. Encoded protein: CSVGGTGDLYGYTF.

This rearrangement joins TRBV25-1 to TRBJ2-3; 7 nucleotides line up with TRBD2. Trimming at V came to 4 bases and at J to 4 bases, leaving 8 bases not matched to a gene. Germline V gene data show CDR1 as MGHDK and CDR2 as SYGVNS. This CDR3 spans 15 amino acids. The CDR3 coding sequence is TGTGCCAGCAGTGTATCAGCGGGGAGGTCAGATACGCAGTATTTT. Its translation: CASSVSAGRSDTQYF.

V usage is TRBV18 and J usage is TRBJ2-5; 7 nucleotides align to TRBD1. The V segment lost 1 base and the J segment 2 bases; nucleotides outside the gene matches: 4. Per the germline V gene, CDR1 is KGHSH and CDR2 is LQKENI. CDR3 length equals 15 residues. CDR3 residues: CASSPLPGQQETQYF. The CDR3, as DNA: TGTGCCAGCTCACCACTACCGGGACAGCAAGAGACCCAGTACTTC.

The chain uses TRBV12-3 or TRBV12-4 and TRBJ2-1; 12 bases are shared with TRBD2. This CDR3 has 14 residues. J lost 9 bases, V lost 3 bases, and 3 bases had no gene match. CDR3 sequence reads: CASSLTSGSLEQFF. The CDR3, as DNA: TGTGCCAGCAGTTTGACTAGCGGGAGCCTTGAGCAGTTCTTC.

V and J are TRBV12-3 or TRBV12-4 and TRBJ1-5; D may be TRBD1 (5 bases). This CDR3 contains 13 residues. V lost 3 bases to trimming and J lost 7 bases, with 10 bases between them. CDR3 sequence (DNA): TGTGCCAGCAGTTTCCGTAGGGGCCAGCCCCAGCATTTT. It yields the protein CASSFRRGQPQHF.